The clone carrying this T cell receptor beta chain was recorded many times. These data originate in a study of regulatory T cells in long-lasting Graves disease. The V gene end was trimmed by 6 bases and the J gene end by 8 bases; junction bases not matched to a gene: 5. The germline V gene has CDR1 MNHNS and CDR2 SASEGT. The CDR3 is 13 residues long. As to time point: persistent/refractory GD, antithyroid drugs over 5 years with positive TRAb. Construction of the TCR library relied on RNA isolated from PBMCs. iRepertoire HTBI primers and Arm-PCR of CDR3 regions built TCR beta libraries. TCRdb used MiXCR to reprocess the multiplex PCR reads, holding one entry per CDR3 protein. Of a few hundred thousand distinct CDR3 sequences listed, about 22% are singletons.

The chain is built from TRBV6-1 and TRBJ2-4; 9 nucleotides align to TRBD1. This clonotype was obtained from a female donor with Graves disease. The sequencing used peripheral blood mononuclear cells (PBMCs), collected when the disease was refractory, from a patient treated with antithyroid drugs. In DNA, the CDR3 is TGTGCCAGCAGGAAACAGGGGGCGGACATTCAGTACTTC. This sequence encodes CASRKQGADIQYF.